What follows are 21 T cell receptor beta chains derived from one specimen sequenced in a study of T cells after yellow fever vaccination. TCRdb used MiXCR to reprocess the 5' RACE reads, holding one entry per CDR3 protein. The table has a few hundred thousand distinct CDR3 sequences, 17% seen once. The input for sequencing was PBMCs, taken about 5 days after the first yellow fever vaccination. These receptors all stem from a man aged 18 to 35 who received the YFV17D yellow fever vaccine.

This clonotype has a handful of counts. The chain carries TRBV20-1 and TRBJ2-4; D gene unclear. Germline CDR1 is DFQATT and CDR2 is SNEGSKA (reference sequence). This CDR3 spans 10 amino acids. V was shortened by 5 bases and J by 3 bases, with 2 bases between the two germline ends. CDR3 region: CSAFKNIQYF. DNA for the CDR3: TGCAGTGCTTTCAAAAACATTCAGTACTTC.

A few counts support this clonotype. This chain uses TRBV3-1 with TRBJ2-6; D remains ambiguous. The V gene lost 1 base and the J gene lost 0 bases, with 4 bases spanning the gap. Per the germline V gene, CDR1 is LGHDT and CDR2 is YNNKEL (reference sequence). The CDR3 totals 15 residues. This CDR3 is CASSQAHSGANVLTF. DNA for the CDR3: TGTGCCAGCAGCCAAGCGCACTCTGGGGCCAACGTCCTGACTTTC.

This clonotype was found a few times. CDR3 DNA sequence: TGTGCCAGCAGTTTGGGGATACAACTAGTAGACTCCTACAATGAGCAGTTCTTC. Its translation is CASSLGIQLVDSYNEQFF. The gene calls are TRBV27 and TRBJ2-1; TRBD2 might be the D (5 bases). The CDR3 runs 18 residues. Germline lookup yields CDR1 MNHEY and CDR2 SMNVEV (reference sequence). The V gene lost 3 bases and the J gene lost 0 bases, with 18 bases spanning the gap.

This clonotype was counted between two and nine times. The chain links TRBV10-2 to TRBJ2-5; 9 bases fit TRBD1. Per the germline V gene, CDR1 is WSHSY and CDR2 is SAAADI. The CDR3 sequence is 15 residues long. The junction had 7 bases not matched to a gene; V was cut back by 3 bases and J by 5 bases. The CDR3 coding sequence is TGCGCCAGCAGTGACCGGACAGGGGAAGGCGAGACCCAGTACTTC. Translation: CASSDRTGEGETQYF.

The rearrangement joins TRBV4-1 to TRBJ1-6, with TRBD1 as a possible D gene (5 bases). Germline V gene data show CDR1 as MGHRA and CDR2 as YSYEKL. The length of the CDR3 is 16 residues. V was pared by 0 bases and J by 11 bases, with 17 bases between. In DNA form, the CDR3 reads TGCGCCAGCAGCCAAGATGAAAGGGGAGGTCTGGCACCCCTCCACTTT. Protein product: CASSQDERGGLAPLHF.

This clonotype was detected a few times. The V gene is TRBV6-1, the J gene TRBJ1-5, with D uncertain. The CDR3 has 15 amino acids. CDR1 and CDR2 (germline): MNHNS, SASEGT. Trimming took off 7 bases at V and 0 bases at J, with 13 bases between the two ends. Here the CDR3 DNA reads TGTGCCAGCAAGAGAGGCGCGTATAGCAATCAGCCCCAGCATTTT. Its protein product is CASKRGAYSNQPQHF.

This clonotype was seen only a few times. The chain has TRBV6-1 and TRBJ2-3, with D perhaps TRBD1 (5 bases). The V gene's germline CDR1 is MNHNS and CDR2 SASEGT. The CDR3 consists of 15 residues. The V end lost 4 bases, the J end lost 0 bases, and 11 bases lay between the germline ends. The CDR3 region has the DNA TGTGCCAGCAGTGTAACAGGTTCTAGCACAGATACGCAGTATTTT. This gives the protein CASSVTGSSTDTQYF.

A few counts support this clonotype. The CDR3 nucleotides read TGTGCCAGCAGCTTCCGGGTCACAGGGTTCGGGGCCAACGTCCTGACTTTC. Encoded protein: CASSFRVTGFGANVLTF. V gene TRBV7-8 combines with J gene TRBJ2-6, with D maybe TRBD1 (6 bases). Between the trimmed V and J ends, which lost 3 bases and 4 bases, there was a span of 16 bases. From germline, CDR1 is SGHVS and CDR2 FQNEAQ. The CDR3 spans 17 residues.

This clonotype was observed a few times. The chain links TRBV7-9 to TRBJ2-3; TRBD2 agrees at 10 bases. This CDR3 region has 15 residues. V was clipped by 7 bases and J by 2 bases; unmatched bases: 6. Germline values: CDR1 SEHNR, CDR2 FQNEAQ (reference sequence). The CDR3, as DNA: TGTGCCAGCACCGGAGCGGGGGGGAACACAGATACGCAGTATTTT. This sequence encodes CASTGAGGNTDTQYF. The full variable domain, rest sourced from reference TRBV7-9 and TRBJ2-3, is DTGVSQNPRHKITKRGQNVTFRCDPISEHNRLYWYRQTLGQGPEFLTYFQNEAQLEKSRLLSDRFSAERPKGSFSTLEIQRTEQGDSAMYLCASTGAGGNTDTQYFGPGTRLTVL.

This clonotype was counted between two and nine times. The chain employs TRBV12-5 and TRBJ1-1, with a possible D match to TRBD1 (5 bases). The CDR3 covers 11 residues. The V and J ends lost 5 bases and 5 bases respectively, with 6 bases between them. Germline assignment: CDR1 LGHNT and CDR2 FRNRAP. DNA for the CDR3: TGTGCTAGTGGTGGGGGGACTGAAGCTTTCTTT. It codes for CASGGGTEAFF.

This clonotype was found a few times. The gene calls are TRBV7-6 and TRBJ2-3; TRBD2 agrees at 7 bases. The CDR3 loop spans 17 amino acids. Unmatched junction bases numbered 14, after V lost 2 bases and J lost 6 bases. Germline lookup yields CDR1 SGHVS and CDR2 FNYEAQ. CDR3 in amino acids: CASSLKGGMRPSDTQYF. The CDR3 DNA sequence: TGTGCCAGCAGCTTAAAGGGAGGGATGAGGCCATCGGATACGCAGTATTTT.

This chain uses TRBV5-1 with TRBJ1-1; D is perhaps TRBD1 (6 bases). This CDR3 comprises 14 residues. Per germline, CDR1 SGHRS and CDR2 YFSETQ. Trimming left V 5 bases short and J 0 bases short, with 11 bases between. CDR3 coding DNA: TGCGCCAGCAGATCCGGGACACTGAACACTGAAGCTTTCTTT. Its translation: CASRSGTLNTEAFF.

The chain's CDR3 is CATSRAFQGLKFF. In DNA, the CDR3 is TGTGCCACCAGCAGAGCGTTCCAAGGACTAAAGTTCTTC. The chain joins TRBV15 to TRBJ2-1, with TRBD2 as a possible D gene (6 bases). The germline V gene encodes CDR1 LNHNV and CDR2 YYDKDF (reference sequence). CDR3 size: 13 residues. The V gene lost 1 base and the J gene lost 14 bases, with 15 bases spanning the gap.

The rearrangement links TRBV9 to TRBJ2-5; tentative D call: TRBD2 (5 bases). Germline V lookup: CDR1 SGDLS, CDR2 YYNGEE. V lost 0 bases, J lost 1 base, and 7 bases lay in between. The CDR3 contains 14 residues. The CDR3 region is CASSVASGQETQYF. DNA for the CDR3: TGTGCCAGCAGCGTAGCGAGCGGCCAAGAGACCCAGTACTTC.

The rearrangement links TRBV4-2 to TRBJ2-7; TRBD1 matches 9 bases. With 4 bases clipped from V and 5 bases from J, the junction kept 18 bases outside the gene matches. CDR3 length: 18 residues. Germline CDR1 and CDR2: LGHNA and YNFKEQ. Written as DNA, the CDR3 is TGTGCCAGCAGCCCCTGGGGCGGTCGGGACAGGGTGGGCAACGAGCAGTACTTC. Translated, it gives CASSPWGGRDRVGNEQYF.

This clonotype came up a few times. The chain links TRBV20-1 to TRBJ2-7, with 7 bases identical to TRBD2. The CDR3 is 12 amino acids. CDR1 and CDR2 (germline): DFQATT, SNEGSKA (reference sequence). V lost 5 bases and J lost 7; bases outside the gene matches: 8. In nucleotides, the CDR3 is TGCAGTGCTGGGGGGGACCTTGGGGAGCAGTACTTC. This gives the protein CSAGGDLGEQYF.

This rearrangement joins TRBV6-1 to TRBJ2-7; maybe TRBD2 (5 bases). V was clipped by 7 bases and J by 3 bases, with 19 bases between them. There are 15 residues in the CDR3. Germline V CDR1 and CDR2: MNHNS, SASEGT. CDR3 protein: CASKLTRRWFYEQYF. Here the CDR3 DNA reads TGTGCCAGCAAATTGACCCGGAGGTGGTTCTACGAGCAGTACTTC.

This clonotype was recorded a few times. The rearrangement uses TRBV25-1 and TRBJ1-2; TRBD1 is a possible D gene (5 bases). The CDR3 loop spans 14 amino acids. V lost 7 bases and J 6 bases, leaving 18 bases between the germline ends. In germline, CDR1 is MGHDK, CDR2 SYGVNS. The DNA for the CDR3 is TGTGCCAGCATCGGGGGGATAATCACGGATGGCTACACCTTC. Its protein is CASIGGIITDGYTF.

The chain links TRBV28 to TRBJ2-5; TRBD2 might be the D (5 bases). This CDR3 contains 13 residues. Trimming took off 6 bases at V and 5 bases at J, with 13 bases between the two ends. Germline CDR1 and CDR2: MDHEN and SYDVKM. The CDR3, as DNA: TGTGCCAGCAGGGAAGCGGTCCGTGAGACCCAGTACTTC. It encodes CASREAVRETQYF.

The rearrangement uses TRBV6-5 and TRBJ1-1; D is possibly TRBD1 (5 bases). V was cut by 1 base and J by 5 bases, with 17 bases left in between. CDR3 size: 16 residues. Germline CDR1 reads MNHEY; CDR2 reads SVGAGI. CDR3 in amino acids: CASSYFFGHRGTEAFF. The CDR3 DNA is TGTGCCAGCAGTTACTTTTTCGGACACCGGGGGACTGAAGCTTTCTTT.

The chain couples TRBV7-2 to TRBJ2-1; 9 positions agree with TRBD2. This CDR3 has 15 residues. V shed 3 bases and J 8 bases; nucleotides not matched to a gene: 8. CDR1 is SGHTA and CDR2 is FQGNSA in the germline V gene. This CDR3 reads CASSFRGGAGDEQFF. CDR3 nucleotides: TGTGCCAGCAGCTTTCGCGGGGGGGCCGGGGATGAGCAGTTCTTC.